This T cell receptor (beta chain) was recorded in a study of T cell changes during pregnancy in multiple sclerosis. V shed 3 bases, J shed 4 bases, and the junction held 7 bases outside the gene matches. The CDR3 length is 15 residues. Looked up from germline, CDR1 is SGDLS and CDR2 is YYNGEE. Sequencing used immunoSEQ multiplex PCR; TCRdb keeps in-frame clones, though not all of them. The sample holds around 55,000 clones, about 90% seen once. The source was CD4+ T cells from peripheral blood mononuclear cells, collected in the first trimester of pregnancy. This receptor was identified in a female donor with multiple sclerosis, enrolled in a pregnancy study. The genes are TRBV9 and TRBJ2-1; 7 positions match TRBD1. The DNA for the CDR3 is TGTGCCAGCAGCGCCGAGGGGGCCCGATACAATGAGCAGTTCTTC. It is translated as CASSAEGARYNEQFF.